This TCR beta chain was retrieved from a study of blood T cell repertoires in COVID-19. This table comes from immunoSEQ multiplex PCR, and its TCRdb copy is limited to in-frame clones, with some not included. The table lists approximately 330,000 clones, roughly 86% of them singletons. A few counts support this clone. Germline CDR1 SGDLS, CDR2 YYNGEE. V lost 0 bases and J lost 10, with 11 bases in between. The CDR3 has 14 amino acids. The chain joins TRBV9 to TRBJ1-6; D may be TRBD1 (6 bases). Specimen: PBMCs or T cells enriched from blood (not recorded which). The source is a woman in her 30s who had recovered from COVID-19. CDR3 loop: CASSVEGRGSPLHF. The DNA of the CDR3 is TGTGCCAGCAGCGTAGAGGGGAGGGGGTCACCCCTCCACTTT.